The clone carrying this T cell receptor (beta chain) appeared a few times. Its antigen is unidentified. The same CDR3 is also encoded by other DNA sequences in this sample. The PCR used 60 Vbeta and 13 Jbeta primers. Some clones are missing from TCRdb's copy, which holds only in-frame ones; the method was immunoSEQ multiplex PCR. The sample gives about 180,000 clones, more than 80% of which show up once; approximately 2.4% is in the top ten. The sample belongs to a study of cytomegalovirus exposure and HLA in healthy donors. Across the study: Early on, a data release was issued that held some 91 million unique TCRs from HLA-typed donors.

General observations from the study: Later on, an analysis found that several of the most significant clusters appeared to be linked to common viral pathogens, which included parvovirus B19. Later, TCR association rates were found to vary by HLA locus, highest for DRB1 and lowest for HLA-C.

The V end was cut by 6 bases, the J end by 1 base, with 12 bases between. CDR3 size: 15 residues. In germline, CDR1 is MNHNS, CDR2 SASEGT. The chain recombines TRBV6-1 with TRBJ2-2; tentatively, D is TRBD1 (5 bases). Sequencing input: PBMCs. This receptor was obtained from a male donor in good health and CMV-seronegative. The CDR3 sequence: CASRPRQGNTGELFF. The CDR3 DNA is TGTGCCAGCAGACCTCGGCAGGGGAACACCGGGGAGCTGTTTTTT.